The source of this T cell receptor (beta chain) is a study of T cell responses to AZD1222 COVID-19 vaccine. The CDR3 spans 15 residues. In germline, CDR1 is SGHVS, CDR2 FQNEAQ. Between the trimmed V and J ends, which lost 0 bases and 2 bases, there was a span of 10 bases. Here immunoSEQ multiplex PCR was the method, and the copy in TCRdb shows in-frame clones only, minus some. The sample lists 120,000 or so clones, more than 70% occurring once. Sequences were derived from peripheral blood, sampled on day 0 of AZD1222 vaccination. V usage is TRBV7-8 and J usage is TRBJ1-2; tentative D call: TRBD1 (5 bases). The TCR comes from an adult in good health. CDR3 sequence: CASSLAGAQNYGYTF. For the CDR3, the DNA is TGTGCCAGCAGCTTAGCCGGGGCCCAAAACTATGGCTACACCTTC.